This is a list of T cell receptor beta chains from one sample in a study of cytomegalovirus exposure and HLA in healthy donors. Only in-frame clones appear in the TCRdb table, and some are missing; sequencing was by immunoSEQ multiplex PCR. The table has about 220,000 clones, about 81% seen once. The source material was PBMCs. These receptors were taken from a woman aged 40 to 49 in good health and CMV-seropositive. The CDR3 runs from the conserved cysteine through the conserved F or W. The D gene is left open where the match is weak. The size entry is marked missing in some rows and otherwise reads once, few, many or a size class.

length,V,size,J,D,CDR3,DNA
16,TRBV13,once,TRBJ1-1,.,CASSLSFPGYGTEAFF,TGTGCCAGCAGCTTATCGTTTCCAGGGTATGGCACTGAAGCTTTCTTT
15,TRBV9,.,TRBJ1-4,TRBD1,CASSVRPGQNEKLFF,TGTGCCAGCAGTGTCAGACCGGGACAGAATGAAAAACTGTTTTTT
15,TRBV30,.,TRBJ1-1,.,CAWSVRFEGNTEAFF,TGTGCCTGGAGTGTACGCTTTGAGGGAAACACTGAAGCTTTCTTT
16,TRBV10-1,.,TRBJ2-3,TRBD2,CASSAPAGGRTDTQYF,TGCGCCAGCAGTGCTCCAGCGGGGGGGCGAACAGATACGCAGTATTTT
12,TRBV6-5,.,TRBJ1-2,.,CASSPGSGGYTF,TGTGCCAGCAGTCCAGGGTCGGGTGGCTACACCTTC
15,TRBV7-2,.,TRBJ2-7,TRBD1,CASSLAPGQGYEQYF,TGTGCCAGCAGCTTAGCGCCGGGACAGGGGTACGAGCAGTACTTC
14,TRBV27,once,TRBJ1-1,.,CASSFGGQGTEAFF,TGTGCCAGCAGTTTCGGGGGGCAGGGCACTGAAGCTTTCTTT
16,TRBV7-8,.,TRBJ2-7,TRBD1,CASSTYRGKSSYEQYF,TGTGCCAGCAGCACCTACAGGGGCAAGAGCTCCTACGAGCAGTACTTC
16,TRBV4-2,few,TRBJ2-1,TRBD2,CASSQAASGVYNEQFF,TGTGCCAGCAGCCAAGCAGCTAGCGGGGTATACAATGAGCAGTTCTTC
13,TRBV5-1,.,TRBJ1-1,.,CASTEGRNTEAFF,TGCGCCAGCACGGAGGGCAGGAACACTGAAGCTTTCTTT
16,TRBV6-6,.,TRBJ2-7,.,CASSYWSWDTSYEQYF,TGTGCCAGCAGTTATTGGTCATGGGACACTAGCTACGAGCAGTACTTC
16,TRBV4-2,.,TRBJ2-7,TRBD2,CASSQEASGSAYEQYF,TGTGCCAGCAGCCAAGAGGCTAGCGGGAGTGCCTACGAGCAGTACTTC
17,TRBV19,.,TRBJ1-1,.,CASSTPMGALAPTEAFF,TGTGCCAGTAGTACCCCCATGGGGGCCCTGGCCCCTACTGAAGCTTTCTTT
14,TRBV4-3,.,TRBJ2-5,.,CASSQVDSQETQYF,TGCGCCAGCAGCCAAGTGGACAGCCAAGAGACCCAGTACTTC
13,TRBV30,.,TRBJ2-7,TRBD1,CAWKDRGPYEQYF,TGTGCCTGGAAGGACAGGGGACCCTACGAGCAGTACTTC
13,TRBV2,.,TRBJ2-7,.,CASRGRRTYEQYF,TGTGCCAGCAGGGGTCGGCGGACCTACGAGCAGTACTTC
16,TRBV5-1,.,TRBJ2-7,.,CASSLEPGRSSYEQYF,TGCGCCAGCAGCTTGGAGCCGGGAAGGAGCTCCTACGAGCAGTACTTC
14,TRBV27,.,TRBJ2-1,.,CASSSRGLYNEQFF,TGTGCCAGCAGTTCCCGGGGTCTTTACAATGAGCAGTTCTTC
13,TRBV29-1,once,TRBJ1-1,TRBD1,CSVGGQMNTEAFF,TGCAGCGTTGGGGGACAGATGAACACTGAAGCTTTCTTT
14,TRBV4-2,few,TRBJ2-1,TRBD1,CASSQITQGAEQFF,TGTGCCAGCAGCCAAATCACTCAGGGGGCTGAGCAGTTCTTC
13,TRBV5-6,.,TRBJ1-1,.,CASSLGRGTEAFF,TGTGCCAGCAGCTTGGGGCGGGGCACTGAAGCTTTCTTT
14,TRBV30,.,TRBJ2-1,TRBD2,CAWSLSGGSYEQFF,TGTGCCTGGAGTCTTAGCGGGGGGAGCTATGAGCAGTTCTTC
11,TRBV5-6,.,TRBJ2-7,.,CASSTRDKQYF,TGTGCCAGCAGCACCAGGGATAAGCAGTACTTC
17,TRBV15,.,TRBJ2-7,TRBD2,CATSGGSGLAGAGEQYF,TGTGCCACCAGCGGGGGTTCTGGGCTAGCGGGAGCAGGCGAGCAGTACTTC
16,TRBV11-3,few,TRBJ2-3,TRBD2,CASSVLAGYTTDTQYF,TGTGCCAGCAGCGTACTAGCGGGCTATACTACAGATACGCAGTATTTT
16,TRBV11-2,.,TRBJ1-3,.,CASSLDGVNSGNTIYF,TGTGCCAGCAGCTTAGACGGGGTGAATTCTGGAAACACCATATATTTT
15,TRBV6-5,.,TRBJ2-1,TRBD2,CASSTAGTLHNEQFF,TGTGCCAGCAGTACAGCGGGAACACTCCACAATGAGCAGTTCTTC
16,TRBV7-2,.,TRBJ1-1,.,CASTRGSGNMNTEAFF,TGTGCCAGCACCCGGGGGTCAGGGAATATGAACACTGAAGCTTTCTTT
14,TRBV19,.,TRBJ2-1,.,CASSRTVSYNEQFF,TGTGCCAGTAGTCGCACAGTGTCCTACAATGAGCAGTTCTTC
15,TRBV21-1,.,TRBJ1-2,.,CASSKYGSRGYGYTF,TGTGCCAGCAGCAAATACGGGTCCCGGGGCTATGGCTACACCTTC
17,TRBV27,.,TRBJ2-1,TRBD2,CASRGGGGLEHYNEQFF,TGTGCCAGCAGGGGGGGCGGGGGGCTGGAACACTACAATGAGCAGTTCTTC
16,TRBV5-6,.,TRBJ2-4,.,CASSLGGGLAKNIQYF,TGTGCCAGCAGCTTGGGTGGAGGTCTAGCCAAAAACATTCAGTACTTC
15,TRBV4-3,few,TRBJ2-7,.,CASSQVPTGRYEQYF,TGCGCCAGCAGCCAAGTACCGACAGGAAGGTACGAGCAGTACTTC
15,TRBV6-6,.,TRBJ1-1,.,CASSPPTTTNTEAFF,TGTGCCAGCAGCCCACCGACTACAACGAACACTGAAGCTTTCTTT
13,TRBV7-2,.,TRBJ1-1,.,CASSFGGRREAFF,TGTGCCAGCAGCTTCGGGGGGCGCCGTGAAGCTTTCTTT
13,TRBV7-2,.,TRBJ1-1,.,CASSLGARTEAFF,TGTGCCAGCAGCTTAGGCGCGAGGACTGAAGCTTTCTTT
14,TRBV27,.,TRBJ1-1,.,CASSLSTGNTEAFF,TGTGCCAGCAGTTTAAGTACAGGGAACACTGAAGCTTTCTTT
16,TRBV5-1,.,TRBJ2-1,TRBD2,CASSLRVGLAGAEQFF,TGCGCCAGCAGCTTGAGGGTGGGACTAGCGGGAGCCGAGCAGTTCTTC
14,TRBV2,.,TRBJ2-7,TRBD2,CASRLAGVTYEQYF,TGTGCCAGCAGACTAGCGGGAGTAACCTACGAGCAGTACTTC
17,TRBV5-4,few,TRBJ2-2,TRBD2,CASSLGLAGGRTGELFF,TGTGCCAGCAGTTTAGGACTAGCGGGAGGGCGGACCGGGGAGCTGTTTTTT
15,TRBV7-8,.,TRBJ2-7,TRBD2,CASSSLAGSSYEQYF,TGTGCCAGCAGCTCCCTAGCGGGTTCATCCTACGAGCAGTACTTC
15,TRBV27,.,TRBJ2-3,TRBD2,CASNMRTSGRNTQYF,TGTGCCAGCAACATGCGGACTAGCGGGAGAAATACGCAGTATTTT
15,TRBV19,.,TRBJ1-2,TRBD1,CASAGQPTMDYGYTF,TGTGCCAGTGCGGGACAGCCTACTATGGACTATGGCTACACCTTC
15,TRBV7-2,.,TRBJ1-1,.,CASSLAQGIGTEAFF,TGTGCCAGCAGCTTAGCTCAGGGGATCGGCACTGAAGCTTTCTTT
12,TRBV9,.,TRBJ2-7,.,CASSKADGGQYF,TGTGCCAGCAGCAAAGCCGACGGGGGACAGTACTTC
15,TRBV2,few,TRBJ1-2,.,CASSENSRALYGYTF,TGTGCCAGCAGTGAAAATAGCAGGGCACTATATGGCTACACCTTC
15,TRBV5-1,.,TRBJ2-7,.,CASSLAGGTRYEQYF,TGCGCCAGCAGCTTGGCGGGCGGGACTCGGTACGAGCAGTACTTC
13,TRBV18,.,TRBJ2-5,.,CASSRASQETQYF,TGTGCCAGCTCACGGGCCAGCCAAGAGACCCAGTACTTC
12,TRBV19,.,TRBJ1-5,.,CASSTPDQPQHF,TGTGCCAGTAGTACCCCCGATCAGCCCCAGCATTTT
14,TRBV29-1,few,TRBJ2-2,TRBD1,CSVEGQGVAGELFF,TGCAGCGTTGAAGGTCAGGGGGTCGCCGGGGAGCTGTTTTTT
17,TRBV4-3,.,TRBJ2-3,TRBD2,CASSQDKAGGPTDTQYF,TGCGCCAGCAGCCAAGATAAGGCGGGGGGGCCCACAGATACGCAGTATTTT
19,TRBV11-2,.,TRBJ2-5,.,CASSTSRREVVSYQETQYF,TGTGCCAGCAGCACCTCTAGGCGGGAAGTAGTATCGTACCAAGAGACCCAGTACTTC